The 5 T cell receptor beta chains below were found in one sample sequenced in a study of T cell repertoires in cytomegalovirus infection (dated by TCRdb to about 2019). Sequenced on an Illumina HiSeq 1500. TCRdb ran its own pipeline on the public reads, namely fastp trimming at Q25 and MiXCR clone calling, and kept in-frame beta chains. Rows matching on CDR3 protein sequence are summarized as one entry with the most common DNA and genes. The sample yields more than 200,000 distinct CDR3 sequences; roughly 10% were counted once. Approximately 16% of the sample belongs to the ten largest clones. Specimen: PBMCs. The origin of the receptors is a human donor in good health (CMV status not recorded). Some clones in this sample may be carry-over from other donors' samples.

This clonotype was observed at least ten times. The chain combines TRBV28 with TRBJ2-7; 9 bases are shared with TRBD1. This CDR3 region has 17 residues. The V and J ends lost 4 bases and 5 bases, in that order; junction bases with no gene match: 15. Looked up from germline, CDR1 is MDHEN and CDR2 is SYDVKM. In DNA, the CDR3 is TGTGCCAGCAGTTCCCCGATTAGGGGGACAGGGTCCCACGAGCAGTACTTC. Translating gives CASSSPIRGTGSHEQYF.

CDR3 in amino acids: CASSPGQGGIETQYF. In nucleotides, the CDR3 is TGTGCCAGCAGCCCTGGACAGGGAGGAATCGAGACCCAGTACTTC. The chain combines TRBV12-3 or TRBV12-4 with TRBJ2-5; 8 bases are shared with TRBD1. CDR3 length equals 15 residues. After removal of 6 bases from V and 5 bases from J, the junction contained 11 bases not matched to a gene.

In its sample, this clonotype was seen a few times. This sequence joins TRBV20-1 and TRBJ1-2; 8 nucleotides agree with TRBD1. The J segment lost 8 bases and the V segment lost 3 bases, leaving 11 bases of the junction unmatched. This CDR3 has 14 amino acids. Germline-derived CDR1 and CDR2 are DFQATT and SNEGSKA (reference sequence). Here the CDR3 reads CSARGQVGSRGYTF. For the CDR3, the DNA is TGCAGTGCTAGGGGACAGGTCGGATCTAGAGGCTACACCTTC.

This clonotype appeared many times. This chain connects TRBV28 to TRBJ1-2; D call uncertain. The CDR3 length is 11 residues. V was cut by 3 bases and J by 2 bases, with 1 base left in between. CDR1 and CDR2 from the germline V gene are MDHEN and SYDVKM. Here the CDR3 reads CASSFNYGYTF. The CDR3 nucleotides read TGTGCCAGCAGTTTCAACTATGGCTACACCTTC.

The chain recombines TRBV6-5 with TRBJ2-3; D may be TRBD2 (6 bases). Per the germline V gene, CDR1 is MNHEY and CDR2 is SVGAGI. V was pared by 10 bases and J by 2 bases, with 10 bases between. The CDR3 has 12 amino acids. The CDR3 protein is CATGDSTDTQYF. In nucleotides, the CDR3 is TGTGCCACCGGGGACTCCACAGATACGCAGTATTTT.